This T cell receptor (beta chain) came from a study of PD-1 blockade in classical Hodgkin lymphoma. The time point here: cycle 4 day 1 (C4D1), after less than 7 weeks of nivolumab. All trial patients relapsed after autologous stem cell transplantation. In its sample, this clone was seen once. The antigen remains undetermined. Study-wide points: Complete responders' diversity at baseline resembled that of newly diagnosed patients.

The length of the CDR3 is 14 residues. Germline V lookup: CDR1 SGHDT, CDR2 YYEEEE. V shed 2 bases and J shed 2 bases, with 11 bases lying between them. Profiled with immunoSEQ multiplex PCR; TCRdb holds only in-frame clones, not every one. Here the sample spans tens of thousands of clones, 55% to 80% being singletons. The TCR comes from a human donor with classical Hodgkin lymphoma. The chain is built from TRBV5-6 and TRBJ2-7; no reliable D call. The sequences come from peripheral blood mononuclear cells (PBMCs), collected before the fourth cycle of nivolumab. CDR3 region: CASSFNFLTYEQYF. The CDR3, as DNA: TGTGCCAGCAGCTTCAACTTTCTTACCTACGAGCAGTACTTC.